The 19 T cell receptor beta chains reported below all come from one sample, sequenced in a study of regulatory T cells in long-lasting Graves disease. The sample's time point: persistent/refractory GD, antithyroid drugs over 5 years with positive TRAb. From PBMCs, RNA was extracted and then used to make the TCR library. Sequencing libraries for TCR beta were prepared with iRepertoire HTBI primers and Arm-PCR of CDR3 regions. TCRdb re-called the multiplex PCR reads with MiXCR, one entry per CDR3 protein. The table lists approximately 500,000 distinct CDR3 sequences, approximately 21% of them singletons. Sequencing used peripheral blood mononuclear cells (PBMCs), obtained when the disease was refractory, from a patient treated with antithyroid drugs. These receptors originate from a female donor with Graves disease.

V gene TRBV20-1 combines with J gene TRBJ1-5; TRBD1 agrees at 7 bases. The CDR3 has 15 residues. Germline lookup yields CDR1 DFQATT and CDR2 SNEGSKA (reference sequence). The J segment lost 5 bases and the V segment lost 1 base, leaving 8 bases of the junction unmatched. CDR3 protein: CSARGQGELYQPQHF. Written as DNA, the CDR3 is TGCAGTGCTAGAGGACAGGGAGAGTTATATCAGCCCCAGCATTTT.

This clonotype was seen at least ten times. This rearrangement joins TRBV7-8 to TRBJ1-5; D perhaps matches TRBD1 (6 bases). This CDR3 has 16 amino acids. With 4 bases removed from V and 1 base from J, the gap between germline ends came to 14 bases. Germline-derived CDR1 and CDR2 are SGHVS and FQNEAQ. This CDR3 is CASSSRVTGSNQPQHF. In DNA, the CDR3 is TGTGCCAGCAGCTCCCGAGTTACAGGGAGCAATCAGCCCCAGCATTTT.

The rearrangement links TRBV28 to TRBJ2-3; D unresolved. The germline V and J ends were trimmed by 1 base and 3 bases, with 14 bases remaining between them. The CDR3 has 16 amino acids. Germline V gives CDR1 MDHEN, CDR2 SYDVKM. CDR3 residues: CASSLLIDLMTDTQYF. CDR3 nucleotide sequence: TGTGCCAGCAGTTTATTGATAGATTTGATGACAGATACGCAGTATTTT. Complete variable domain (other parts from reference TRBV28 and TRBJ2-3): DVKVTQSSRYLVKRTGEKVFLECVQDMDHENMFWYRQDPGLGLRLIYFSYDVKMKEKGDIPEGYSVSREKKERFSLILESASTNQTSMYLCASSLLIDLMTDTQYFGPGTRLTVL.

The genes are TRBV27 and TRBJ2-3; a weak D match, TRBD1 (6 bases). Trimming left V 6 bases short and J 2 bases short, with 12 bases between. The CDR3 length is 14 residues. CDR1 MNHEY and CDR2 SMNVEV come from the germline V gene (reference sequence). This CDR3 is CASSDRSNTDTQYF. CDR3 DNA sequence: TGTGCCAGCAGCGACAGGTCCAACACAGATACGCAGTATTTT.

With respect to this clonotype: This could be a read error, since a much larger clone is one nucleotide away. DNA of the CDR3: TGTGCCAGCAGTCTTACCGGGACAGTCTATAGCTACACCTTC. It translates to CASSLTGTVYSYTF. The chain joins TRBV28 to TRBJ1-2; 7 bases map to TRBD1. Germline-derived CDR1 and CDR2 are MDHEN and SYDVKM. The CDR3 length is 14 residues.

At least ten counts were recorded for this clonotype. J is TRBJ2-7 and V is TRBV29-1; TRBD1 is a possible D gene (6 bases). V was clipped by 6 bases and J by 0 bases, with 12 bases between them. CDR1 and CDR2 from the germline V gene are SQVTM and ANQGSEA. CDR3 length equals 13 residues. The CDR3 loop reads CSVTGTSSYEQYF. In DNA, the CDR3 is TGCAGCGTGACAGGCACGAGCTCCTACGAGCAGTACTTC.

The rearrangement joins TRBV12-3 or TRBV12-4 to TRBJ2-7, with D tentatively TRBD1 or TRBD2 (5 bases each). The V end lost 5 bases, the J end lost 3 bases, and 11 bases lay between the germline ends. CDR3 length equals 13 residues. The CDR3 DNA reads TGTGCCAGCAGTGCAGCGGACATCTACGAGCAGTACTTC. Translating gives CASSAADIYEQYF.

The rearrangement joins TRBV28 to TRBJ2-1, with 10 bases fitting TRBD2. This CDR3 spans 16 amino acids. The V gene end was trimmed by 3 bases and the J gene end by 1 base; junction bases not matched to a gene: 3. Germline CDR1 and CDR2: MDHEN and SYDVKM. In nucleotides, the CDR3 is TGTGCCAGCAGTTTTAATAGCGGGGGGTCCTACAATGAGCAGTTCTTC. Its translation is CASSFNSGGSYNEQFF. Full variable domain (missing parts from reference TRBV28 and TRBJ2-1): DVKVTQSSRYLVKRTGEKVFLECVQDMDHENMFWYRQDPGLGLRLIYFSYDVKMKEKGDIPEGYSVSREKKERFSLILESASTNQTSMYLCASSFNSGGSYNEQFFGPGTRLTVL.

V is TRBV7-9 and J is TRBJ2-5; 8 bases align to TRBD2. This CDR3 region has 15 residues. The germline V gene has CDR1 SEHNR and CDR2 FQNEAQ (reference sequence). The V segment lost 2 bases and the J segment 5 bases; nucleotides outside the gene matches: 7. This chain's CDR3 is CASSLPGLEVETQYF. In DNA, the CDR3 is TGTGCCAGCAGCTTACCGGGACTAGAGGTGGAGACCCAGTACTTC.

This clonotype was observed at least ten times. The V call is TRBV28, the J call TRBJ2-7, with 7 nucleotides matching TRBD1. Looked up from germline, CDR1 is MDHEN and CDR2 is SYDVKM. The V gene end was trimmed by 5 bases and the J gene end by 3 bases; junction bases not matched to a gene: 10. CDR3 length equals 15 residues. The CDR3 DNA reads as TGTGCCAGCAGTCCTCGACAGGGATCAATCTACGAGCAGTACTTC. It encodes CASSPRQGSIYEQYF.

Many counts were recorded for this clonotype. The V call is TRBV20-1, the J call TRBJ2-5, with TRBD1 matching over 8 bases. This CDR3 contains 15 residues. Losses at the gene ends were 0 bases for V and 5 bases for J; bases not matched to a gene: 8. Per germline, CDR1 DFQATT and CDR2 SNEGSKA (reference sequence). The CDR3 coding sequence is TGCAGTGCTAGAGATGGGCAGGGGGCAGGGGAGACCCAGTACTTC. As protein: CSARDGQGAGETQYF.

This clonotype was recorded many times. The gene calls are TRBV19 and TRBJ2-5; 7 nucleotides match TRBD1. V dropped 3 bases and J dropped 4; count of bases not matched to a gene: 5. The CDR3 runs to 14 residues. The germline V gene encodes CDR1 LNHDA and CDR2 SQIVND (reference sequence). CDR3 nucleotides: TGTGCCAGTAGTATCGCGGCAGGGGGAGAGACCCAGTACTTC. Translation: CASSIAAGGETQYF.

V gene TRBV28 combines with J gene TRBJ1-1; D gene uncertain. V gave up 2 bases and J gave up 3 bases, with 10 bases separating them. CDR3 length equals 14 residues. The V gene's germline CDR1 is MDHEN and CDR2 SYDVKM. The CDR3 DNA reads as TGTGCCAGCAGTTTAACTTTGTCGGACACTGAAGCTTTCTTT. The encoded protein is CASSLTLSDTEAFF.

This clonotype was seen only a few times. The J gene is TRBJ1-3, the V gene TRBV4-1; D unclear. The CDR3 runs to 15 residues. Between the trimmed V and J ends, which lost 1 base and 2 bases, there was a span of 9 bases. CDR1 and CDR2 (germline): MGHRA, YSYEKL. The CDR3 sequence: CASSQVWDPGNTIYF. The CDR3 DNA reads as TGCGCCAGCAGCCAAGTTTGGGATCCTGGAAACACCATATATTTT.

At least ten counts were recorded for this clonotype. The J gene is TRBJ2-7, the V gene TRBV6-1, with 7 bases lining up with TRBD1. Germline CDR1 is MNHNS and CDR2 is SASEGT. The CDR3 runs 13 residues. J lost 3 bases, V lost 7 bases, and 6 bases had no gene match. CDR3 bases: TGTGCCAGCATAGGGGGCCGAGACTACGAGCAGTACTTC. This translates into CASIGGRDYEQYF.

V gene TRBV6-4 combines with J gene TRBJ2-7, with D possibly matching TRBD1 (6 bases). This CDR3 comprises 19 residues. The V gene's germline CDR1 is MRHNA and CDR2 SNTAGT. Deletions cut 8 bases from V and 4 bases from J, with 33 bases between. The CDR3 here is CASPDVRTAGIRKCYEQYF. The CDR3 coding sequence is TGTGCCAGCCCCGACGTAAGGACAGCTGGGATAAGAAAATGTTACGAGCAGTACTTC.

The chain couples TRBV10-3 to TRBJ2-7; D gene ambiguous. V gave up 3 bases and J gave up 2 bases, with 11 bases separating them. Per the germline V gene, CDR1 is ENHRY and CDR2 is SYGVKD. The CDR3 length is 14 residues. CDR3 in DNA: TGTGCCATCAGTGAATCTTACCAGACCTACGAGCAGTACTTC. This encodes CAISESYQTYEQYF.

This clonotype was observed a handful of times. This chain links TRBV2 with TRBJ2-1, with 9 positions matching TRBD1. J lost 5 bases, V lost 7 bases, and 6 bases had no gene match. CDR1 and CDR2 from the germline V gene are SNHLY and FYNNEI. The CDR3 extends over 14 amino acids. The CDR3 region is CASTPGTGHNEQFF. CDR3 coding DNA: TGTGCCAGCACCCCCGGGACAGGGCACAATGAGCAGTTCTTC. The variable domain in full, completed from reference TRBV2 and TRBJ2-1, reads EPEVTQTPSHQVTQMGQEVILRCVPISNHLYFYWYRQILGQKVEFLVSFYNNEISEKSEIFDDQFSVERPDGSNFTLKIRSTKLEDSAMYFCASTPGTGHNEQFFGPGTRLTVL.

This clonotype has at least ten counts. The chain has TRBV27 and TRBJ2-5, with D perhaps being TRBD1 or TRBD2 (6 bases each). Between the trimmed V and J ends, which lost 8 bases and 5 bases, there was a span of 12 bases. The CDR3 runs 12 residues. Germline-derived CDR1 and CDR2 are MNHEY and SMNVEV (reference sequence). The CDR3: CASRGGSETQYF. The CDR3 DNA sequence: TGTGCCAGCCGAGGGGGGTCGGAGACCCAGTACTTC.